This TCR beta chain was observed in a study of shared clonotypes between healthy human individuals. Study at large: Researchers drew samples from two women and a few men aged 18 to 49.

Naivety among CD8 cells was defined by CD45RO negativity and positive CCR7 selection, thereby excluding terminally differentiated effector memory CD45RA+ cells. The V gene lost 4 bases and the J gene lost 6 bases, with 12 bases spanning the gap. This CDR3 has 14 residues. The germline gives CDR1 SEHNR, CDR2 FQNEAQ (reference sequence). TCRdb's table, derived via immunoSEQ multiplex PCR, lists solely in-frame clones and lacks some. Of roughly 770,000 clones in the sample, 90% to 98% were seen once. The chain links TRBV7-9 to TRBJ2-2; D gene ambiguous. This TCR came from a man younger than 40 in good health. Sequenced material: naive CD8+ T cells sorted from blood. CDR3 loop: CASSSPLRPGELFF. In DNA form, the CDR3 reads TGTGCCAGCAGCTCCCCGTTACGGCCCGGGGAGCTGTTTTTT.